The present TCR beta chain was sequenced within a study of siplizumab effects on memory and regulatory T cells (dated by TCRdb to the late 2010s). About the full investigation: The study looked at the effect of siplizumab, an anti-CD2 antibody, on alloreactive T-cell subsets in allogeneic mixed lymphocyte reactions made from human PBMCs.

Libraries were made using the immunoSEQ multiplex PCR assay. Some 100,000 TCR templates per sample were assayed by the deep sequencing platform. Genomic DNA extracted from sorted T cells was used for TCRbeta CDR3 sequencing. For the original study's pipeline: The R programming language was used for the clonal analysis of the TCRbeta CDR3 data. Alloreactive CD4+ and CD8+ clones were defined by comparing unstimulated samples with post-reaction CFSE-low samples. Regulatory or non-regulatory origin was assigned to alloreactive CD4+ clones by matching of sequences to sorted unstimulated Treg and non-Treg repertoires. The table was pulled from immuneACCESS by TCRdb, which kept in-frame rearrangements only. Such tables lose some clones; where checked, under half of the loss comes from unresolved V genes, and the rest has no known cause. The DNA was the basis for D and trimming; V, J and clone size are from that table. Across this sample there are approximately 100,000 clones, with about 94% seen only once. The ten largest clonotypes hold roughly 0.64% of the sample.

Sorted unstimulated T cells and proliferating T cells recovered from mixed lymphocyte reactions were subjected to TCRbeta CDR3 sequencing. Fresh whole blood from approximately 10 HLA-typed healthy donors was used to isolate PBMCs. To map where alloreactive clones came from, unstimulated CD4+ regulatory T cells were FACS-sorted. The germline V gene specifies SGHRS as CDR1 and YFSETQ as CDR2. The germline V end is reduced by 4 bases and the J end by 4 bases; junction bases left unmatched: 7. The CDR3 holds 15 amino acids from the cysteine to the phenylalanine. This entry keeps only the CDR3 DNA: 45 bases, framed from base 1. On this clone itself: Its antigen is unknown. The input lacks base qualities; no much larger clone sits a single base away.

The study at large found these results: Siplizumab significantly lowered the cumulative frequency of alloreactive sequences that could be traced to unstimulated CD4+ memory T cells. Compared with memory T cells, unstimulated naive T cells appeared more diverse, and naive cells seemed to make a substantial contribution to the alloresponse. Sequences below about 10^-5 frequency were poorly captured, so only a minor fraction of alloreactive clones could be mapped to unstimulated subsets. About 75-96% of proliferating CD4+ or CD8+ clones could not be given a naive or memory phenotype. The suppressive function of proliferating Tregs from siplizumab cultures was not functionally confirmed. In reactions with siplizumab, an average of about 62% of mappable alloreactive CD4+ clones were Treg-derived, compared with roughly 27% in control reactions.

The sequencing sample was made of Tregs sorted from blood. This sequence originates from a human donor in good health. The rearrangement combines TRBV5-1 with TRBJ2-2, and 7 bases in between align with TRBD1. The DNA is TGCGCCAGCAGCCCGGGACAGCATGTCACCGGGGAGCTGTTTTTT. Protein translation: CASSPGQHVTGELFF.